The rows below give T cell receptor beta chains drawn from one sample of a study of PD-1 blockade in classical Hodgkin lymphoma. Only in-frame clones appear in the TCRdb table, and some are missing; sequencing was by immunoSEQ multiplex PCR. The data contain some 24,000 clones, 65% to 80% of them singletons. Source: peripheral blood mononuclear cells (PBMCs), taken before the fourth cycle of nivolumab. These receptors originate from a human donor with classical Hodgkin lymphoma. Both conserved end residues are trimmed from each CDR3.

V gene,J gene,CDR3 length,CDR3 protein
TRBV19,TRBJ1-1,12,ASSIEGWGTEAF
TRBV6-5,TRBJ1-2,12,ASRHRGKNYGYT
TRBV5-6,TRBJ1-2,12,ASSLARPVYGYT
TRBV5-5,TRBJ2-7,12,ASSLGQMTYEQY
TRBV28,TRBJ2-2,12,ASSPGPGVLELF
TRBV4-2,TRBJ1-2,11,ASSQVNQEGYT
TRBV11-3,TRBJ1-1,11,ASSWRGVDEAF
TRBV10-3,TRBJ2-5,12,AITPGQGQETQY
TRBV19,TRBJ2-3,12,ASSIRSGSDTQY
TRBV29-1,TRBJ2-6,13,SAQRGGAGANVLT
TRBV7-9,TRBJ1-3,14,ASSPLRAPSGNTIY
TRBV5-1,TRBJ1-1,11,ASSAQGETEAF
TRBV7-8,TRBJ1-1,10,ASSLIGAEAF
TRBV5-6,TRBJ1-6,12,ASSFRDVRSPLH
TRBV28,TRBJ1-4,15,ASSLHGFGSTNEKLF
TRBV11-3,TRBJ1-1,11,ASSQRESAEAF
TRBV18,TRBJ1-2,15,ASSPPRDGRSNYGYT
TRBV2,TRBJ2-5,13,ASRSRQGRQETQY
TRBV18,TRBJ1-2,11,ASSEGREYGYT
TRBV11-3,TRBJ1-6,12,ASSLDGPNSPLH